The 12 T cell receptor beta chains below all came from one sample that was sequenced in a study of T-cell memory formation after mild COVID-19. TCRdb reprocessed the 5' RACE reads via MiXCR and lists one record per CDR3 protein. The data contain 550,000 to 700,000 distinct CDR3 sequences, roughly 17% of them singletons. Sequencing was done on a sample of PBMCs or a T cell subset sorted from them (not recorded which). The receptors shown here come from an adult woman who had mild COVID-19 (a few samples of this study predate the infection). Cell type and time point are not known.

The V gene is TRBV10-2, the J gene TRBJ2-1; 14 nucleotides line up with TRBD2. V lost 6 bases, J lost 8 bases, and 6 bases stayed unmatched. This CDR3 has 15 residues. From germline, CDR1 is WSHSY and CDR2 SAAADI. For the CDR3, the DNA is TGCGCCAGCAGGGGGGGGACTAGCGGGAGCGATGAGCAGTTCTTC. This sequence encodes CASRGGTSGSDEQFF.

This chain connects TRBV7-6 to TRBJ1-4, with D perhaps TRBD1 (6 bases). V was trimmed by 5 bases and J by 0 bases, leaving 13 bases between them. The CDR3 is made up of 16 amino acids. Germline CDR1 is SGHVS and CDR2 is FNYEAQ. CDR3 nucleotide sequence: TGTGCCAGCAGCCCCGGACAGTTAGCAACTAATGAAAAACTGTTTTTT. It translates to CASSPGQLATNEKLFF. Full variable domain (missing parts from reference TRBV7-6 and TRBJ1-4): GAGVSQSPRYKVTKRGQDVALRCDPISGHVSLYWYRQALGQGPEFLTYFNYEAQQDKSGLPNDRFSAERPEGSISTLTIQRTEQRDSAMYRCASSPGQLATNEKLFFGSGTQLSVL.

The genes are TRBV9 and TRBJ2-1, with TRBD2 matching over 8 bases. The V gene's germline CDR1 is SGDLS and CDR2 YYNGEE. V was pared by 1 base and J by 2 bases, with 5 bases of the junction left unmatched. The CDR3 is 16 residues long. CDR3 protein: CASSVTTGGAYNEQFF. The CDR3, as DNA: TGTGCCAGCAGCGTAACCACCGGGGGGGCCTACAATGAGCAGTTCTTC.

This clonotype was detected only a few times. The chain uses TRBV7-2 and TRBJ2-3, with D tentatively TRBD1 (6 bases). The CDR3 length is 15 residues. Germline V gene lookup returns CDR1 SGHTA and CDR2 FQGNSA. V was trimmed by 1 base and J by 6 bases, leaving 14 bases between them. CDR3 region: CASSLVPLGADTQYF. Written as DNA, the CDR3 is TGTGCCAGCAGCTTAGTACCATTGGGGGCGGATACGCAGTATTTT. The full variable domain, in which reference TRBV7-2 and TRBJ2-3 provide the parts outside the CDR3, is GAGVSQSPSNKVTEKGKDVELRCDPISGHTALYWYRQSLGQGLEFLIYFQGNSAPDKSGLPSDRFSAERTGGSVSTLTIQRTQQEDSAVYLCASSLVPLGADTQYFGPGTRLTVL.

The rearrangement links TRBV5-6 to TRBJ2-1; D not certain. The CDR3 is 11 residues long. V was pared by 6 bases and J by 9 bases, with 10 bases between. CDR1 is SGHDT, CDR2 YYEEEE, per germline. CDR3 region: CASTIMGEQFF. The CDR3 nucleotides read TGTGCCAGCACTATAATGGGTGAGCAGTTCTTC.

The table lists this clonotype with a few counts. In DNA form, the CDR3 reads TGTGCCAGCAGTGGACAGGGTCCAGATACGCAGTATTTT. The encoded protein is CASSGQGPDTQYF. The rearrangement uses TRBV12-3 or TRBV12-4 and TRBJ2-3; 8 positions agree with TRBD1. CDR3 size: 13 residues. The junction had 2 bases not matched to a gene; V was cut back by 5 bases and J by 4 bases.

This clonotype was counted between two and nine times. The rearrangement links TRBV12-3 or TRBV12-4 to TRBJ2-2; TRBD2 might be the D (5 bases). This CDR3 is 16 amino acids long. Trimming cost V 4 bases and J 0 bases, with 12 bases left between them. Here the CDR3 DNA reads TGTGCCAGCAGTTCCGAGCAGCGGACGAACACCGGGGAGCTGTTTTTT. This sequence encodes CASSSEQRTNTGELFF.

This chain links TRBV19 with TRBJ2-3, with 7 bases that match TRBD1. This CDR3 comprises 15 residues. Germline loops: CDR1 LNHDA, CDR2 SQIVND (reference sequence). V was clipped by 3 bases and J by 4 bases; unmatched bases: 7. Here the CDR3 DNA reads TGTGCCAGTAGTATCGGCCTAGGGGGCCCAGATACGCAGTATTTT. It codes for CASSIGLGGPDTQYF.

This clonotype came up a few times. V and J are TRBV27 and TRBJ2-3, with 9 bases fitting TRBD2. With 6 bases clipped from V and 4 bases from J, the junction kept 8 bases outside the gene matches. Germline lookup yields CDR1 MNHEY and CDR2 SMNVEV (reference sequence). The length of the CDR3 is 15 residues. The CDR3 sequence is CASSPRGGQADTQYF. The CDR3 bases are TGTGCCAGCAGCCCGCGGGGGGGCCAAGCAGATACGCAGTATTTT.

The rearrangement links TRBV29-1 to TRBJ1-4; D perhaps matches TRBD1 (5 bases). Per the germline V gene, CDR1 is SQVTM and CDR2 is ANQGSEA. The CDR3 runs to 12 residues. V lost 6 bases, J lost 4 bases, and 9 bases lay in between. In nucleotides, the CDR3 is TGCAGCGTGGCCCAGGGTAATGAAAAACTGTTTTTT. Translated, it gives CSVAQGNEKLFF. Drawing the rest from reference TRBV29-1 and TRBJ1-4, the complete variable domain is SAVISQKPSRDICQRGTSLTIQCQVDSQVTMMFWYRQQPGQSLTLIATANQGSEATYESGFVIDKFPISRPNLTFSTLTVSNMSPEDSSIYLCSVAQGNEKLFFGSGTQLSVL.

The chain carries TRBV9 and TRBJ2-3; 8 bases fit TRBD1. The CDR3 loop spans 15 amino acids. The ends lost 0 bases at V and 3 bases at J; junction bases unmatched: 3. Germline CDR1 and CDR2: SGDLS and YYNGEE. CDR3 sequence reads: CASSVVTGGTDTQYF. CDR3 nucleotide sequence: TGTGCCAGCAGCGTAGTAACAGGGGGGACAGATACGCAGTATTTT.

The gene calls are TRBV20-1 and TRBJ1-6, with TRBD1 identical over 9 bases. This CDR3 has 14 amino acids. Germline-derived CDR1 and CDR2 are DFQATT and SNEGSKA (reference sequence). V lost 2 bases, J lost 13 bases, and 9 bases stayed unmatched. The DNA for the CDR3 is TGCAGTGCTAGACATTGGGACAGGGAAGGGCCCCTCCACTTT. Its translation: CSARHWDREGPLHF.